The entry below describes one T cell receptor beta chain. The assay was immunoSEQ multiplex PCR, and TCRdb's table has in-frame clones only and misses some. The table shows about 220,000 clones, with 65% to 90% occurring only once. The data stem from a study of blood T cell repertoires in COVID-19. The source material was peripheral blood. The receptor comes from a human donor in a cohort sampled during active COVID-19.

CDR3 DNA sequence: TGTGCCAGCAGCTTAGCAGCTAGCGGGAGTTGGTACGAGCAGTACTTC. It codes for CASSLAASGSWYEQYF. The J gene is TRBJ2-7, the V gene TRBV7-2, with 10 bases that match TRBD2. This CDR3 has 16 residues. Germline CDR1 SGHTA, CDR2 FQGNSA. The V segment lost 0 bases and the J segment 4 bases; nucleotides outside the gene matches: 6.